This entry describes one T cell receptor beta chain. This clone was seen ten or more times. It lacks a known antigen. The read halts 3 residues ahead of the CDR3 end, with the missing end drawn from the germline J gene. This sample is part of a study of T cell clonality in common variable immunodeficiency (dated by TCRdb to the mid-2010s). Findings and caveats that apply to the study as a whole: CVID TCRbeta sequences reportedly showed fewer deletions and N-nucleotide insertions and lacked highly modified clones with 13 or more V deletions. According to the authors, figuring out what caused the increased clonality in CVID would require sequencing the repertoires of T cell subpopulations. Correlations between repertoire features and clinical complications were limited by patient heterogeneity within the CVID cohort. TCRbeta clonality was higher in CVID subjects than in healthy controls (t-test p = 0.018), and the increase was most characteristic of about a third of subjects. CVID subjects shared fewer TCRbeta clones with each other than healthy controls did (p < 0.0001). Although equal DNA input was used, an average of approximately 82,000 unique sequences per sample was obtained for controls, compared with around 30,000 for CVID samples.

CDR3 length: 15 amino acids, cysteine to phenylalanine. The DNA shown is the part of the CDR3 that was read: 36 bases, in frame from base 1. The germline V gene (reference sequence) specifies DFQATT as CDR1 and SNEGSKA as CDR2. Unmatched junction bases come to 8, with V trimmed by 0 bases and J by 5 bases. Predominantly Caucasian heritage was noted among both the CVID patients and the healthy controls. From each donor, 5 to 8 ml of heparinized peripheral whole blood was collected. Genomic DNA from adults with common variable immune deficiency (CVID) and from healthy adult controls was used to sequence TCRbeta CDR3 repertoires. The control group was made up of approximately 22 healthy adult volunteers (approximately ten male and about twelve female) whose ages ranged from roughly 20 to 66 years, with a mean age of approximately 32. Diluted blood was subjected to density centrifugation over Hypaque 1077 or Ficoll-Paque for isolation of peripheral blood mononuclear cells. Unsorted mononuclear cells served as the source of genomic DNA, which was extracted either by Qiagen column purification or by a centrifugation-based method.

For sequencing input, CVID and control samples contributed equivalent amounts of genomic DNA. For every sample, a 60 bp segment covering the rearranged TCRbeta CDR3 region was amplified and then sequenced. The immunoSEQ assay, a bias-corrected multiplex PCR combined with high-throughput sequencing, was used to amplify TCRbeta. As for the authors' bioinformatics: Every unique nucleotide sequence was considered a clone and was annotated with V, D and J genes, copy number and frequency. Sequences were labeled productive if in frame, and non-productive if out of frame or containing stop codons. Clonality was calculated from Shannon's entropy as previously described. Mean CDR3 Kyte-Doolittle hydropathy was derived from the predicted amino acid sequences of productive clones. Scaled V gene usage was hierarchically clustered using Manhattan distance and complete linkage with the R hclust function. To assess clone sharing by CDR3 amino acid sequence, 12 repertoires per group were resampled over 100 rounds. The repertoires were searched for approximately 70 published EBV-specific TCRbeta sequences and some 230 published CMV-specific TCRbeta sequences. Analysis left out a couple of CVID samples that produced under 10,000 sequences, so 35 to 50 CVID repertoires remained. What TCRdb holds here is the immuneACCESS table cut down to in-frame rearrangements. Part of the clones is not present; checked against another copy, under half of the missing clones reflect an unresolved V gene, and the others are unexplained. The D gene and trimming were derived from the DNA, and the V and J assignments and clone size from that table. This sample contains about 34,000 clones, none of which is a singleton. The ten biggest clones cover approximately 3.2% of the sample.

The TCR comes from a person between 18 and 75 years old in good health. The sequencing sample was made of peripheral blood mononuclear cells. The chain links TRBV20-1 with TRBJ2-7; TRBD2 fits 9 bases in the junction. The DNA read from the CDR3 is TGCAGTGCTAGAGACCTCAGCGGGAGGATAAACGAG. Translated, it gives CSARDLSGRINE. The full CDR3 reads CSARDLSGRINEQYF.